These 11 T cell receptor beta chains share one sample of origin, sequenced in a study of neoadjuvant anti-PD-1 for oral cavity cancer. The method was immunoSEQ multiplex PCR; TCRdb's version includes in-frame clones alone and lacks a portion of them. The sample includes approximately 74,000 clones, 70% to 85% of them seen just once. Sequencing used PBMCs, obtained before nivolumab (anti-PD-1) treatment. These TCRs come from a person aged 35 to 85 with oral cavity squamous cell carcinoma.

Only one count was recorded for this clone. This chain joins TRBV6-1 and TRBJ2-1; possibly TRBD2 for D (5 bases). V was shortened by 4 bases and J by 2 bases, with 9 bases between the two germline ends. This CDR3 has 14 residues. The germline V gene encodes CDR1 MNHNS and CDR2 SASEGT. CDR3 nucleotides: TGTGCCAGCAGTGCCGGGGTGGCCTACAATGAGCAGTTCTTC. It is translated as CASSAGVAYNEQFF.

This chain connects TRBV5-6 to TRBJ2-7; 11 bases fit TRBD2. The CDR3 is 17 amino acids. Trimming cost V 4 bases and J 2 bases; bases outside gene matches: 11. CDR1 is SGHDT and CDR2 is YYEEEE in the germline V gene. The CDR3 region has the DNA TGTGCCAGCAGCACCGACCAGCTAGCGGGAGGTACCTACGAGCAGTACTTC. It specifies CASSTDQLAGGTYEQYF.

The chain carries TRBV6-6 and TRBJ2-1; D may be TRBD1 (5 bases). Germline CDR1 is MNHNY and CDR2 is SVGAGI (reference sequence). The CDR3 consists of 15 residues. Between the trimmed V and J ends, which lost 7 bases and 1 base, there was a span of 14 bases. The CDR3 coding sequence is TGTGCCAGCACCCAGGGTGTAGGGTCCTACAATGAGCAGTTCTTC. Translating gives CASTQGVGSYNEQFF.

This chain links TRBV10-3 with TRBJ2-1, with TRBD2 as a possible D gene (6 bases). In germline, CDR1 is ENHRY, CDR2 SYGVKD. Trimming took off 2 bases at V and 9 bases at J, with 17 bases between the two ends. The CDR3 covers 15 residues. CDR3 coding DNA: TGTGCCATCAGTGAGGCGCGGGAAGGGGCCAGTGAGCAGTTCTTC. It encodes CAISEAREGASEQFF.

This clone was seen a single time. The chain carries TRBV20-1 and TRBJ2-5; the D gene is possibly TRBD1 (6 bases). The CDR3 contains 11 residues. V was pared by 5 bases and J by 5 bases, with 9 bases between. Germline assignment: CDR1 DFQATT and CDR2 SNEGSKA (reference sequence). CDR3 DNA: TGCAGTGCTTACAGGGTTGAGACCCAGTACTTC. Translating it yields CSAYRVETQYF.

This rearrangement joins TRBV19 to TRBJ1-4; D is unclear. V shed 7 bases and J shed 4 bases, with 16 bases lying between them. Germline CDR1 and CDR2: LNHDA and SQIVND (reference sequence). This CDR3 comprises 15 residues. CDR3: CASKTDGDLNEKLFF. The CDR3 DNA reads as TGTGCCAGTAAAACGGACGGCGATCTTAATGAAAAACTGTTTTTT.

This clone appeared a single time. The rearrangement joins TRBV30 to TRBJ1-3; the D is unclear. V lost 0 bases and J lost 4, with 10 bases in between. CDR3 size: 14 residues. The germline V gene encodes CDR1 GTSNPN and CDR2 SVGIG (reference sequence). The CDR3 DNA follows: TGTGCCTGGAGTGTACTTGGGAGCGGAAACACCATATATTTT. Amino acid sequence: CAWSVLGSGNTIYF.

J is TRBJ2-5 and V is TRBV7-2; D not certain. There are 13 residues in the CDR3. The V gene lost 5 bases and the J gene lost 3 bases, with 10 bases spanning the gap. The V gene's germline CDR1 is SGHTA and CDR2 FQGNSA. CDR3 sequence: CASSRSIEETQYF. CDR3 nucleotides: TGTGCCAGCAGCCGTTCCATAGAAGAGACCCAGTACTTC.

The chain is built from TRBV15 and TRBJ2-1; D uncertain. CDR3 size: 13 residues. CDR1 and CDR2 (germline): LNHNV, YYDKDF (reference sequence). Between the trimmed V and J ends, which lost 1 base and 13 bases, there was a span of 14 bases. CDR3 sequence: CATSRALDSFQFF. CDR3 DNA sequence: TGTGCCACCAGCAGAGCACTGGATTCTTTCCAGTTCTTC. Together with reference TRBV15 and TRBJ2-1, the CDR3 gives the full variable domain: DAMVIQNPRYQVTQFGKPVTLSCSQTLNHNVMYWYQQKSSQAPKLLFHYYDKDFNNEADTPDNFQSRRPNTSFCFLDIRSPGLGDTAMYLCATSRALDSFQFFGPGTRLTVL.

This clone was counted once. J is TRBJ1-1 and V is TRBV6-5, with D unclear. The CDR3 contains 11 residues. Germline V lookup: CDR1 MNHEY, CDR2 SVGAGI. V was shortened by 2 bases and J by 6 bases, with 4 bases between the two germline ends. This CDR3 is CASSYAAEAFF. The CDR3 DNA reads as TGTGCCAGCAGTTACGCCGCTGAAGCTTTCTTT.

V is TRBV6-1 and J is TRBJ2-7; 11 nucleotides agree with TRBD2. Germline V gene sequence: CDR1 MNHNS, CDR2 SASEGT. This CDR3 spans 14 amino acids. With 3 bases clipped from V and 4 bases from J, the junction kept 2 bases outside the gene matches. This chain's CDR3 is CASSDPSGRYEQYF. The CDR3 DNA reads TGTGCCAGCAGTGATCCTAGCGGGAGGTACGAGCAGTACTTC.